Below are 32 T cell receptor beta chains sequenced from a single sample in a study of cytomegalovirus exposure and HLA in healthy donors. Primers included in the PCR were 60 Vbeta and 13 Jbeta primers. Generated by immunoSEQ multiplex PCR, the TCRdb table keeps only in-frame clones and is missing some. Of approximately 100,000 clones listed, about 70% are singletons. The specimen was PBMCs. Source of these receptors: a human donor in good health.

This chain connects TRBV18 to TRBJ1-1; D remains unclear. Germline assignment: CDR1 KGHSH and CDR2 LQKENI. CDR3 length: 12 amino acids. V dropped 0 bases and J dropped 6 bases, with 5 bases sitting between them. The CDR3 coding sequence is TGTGCCAGCTCACCACCCACGGCTGAAGCTTTCTTT. This codes for CASSPPTAEAFF. The entire variable domain, with the rest obtained from reference TRBV18 and TRBJ1-1, is as follows: NAGVMQNPRHLVRRRGQEARLRCSPMKGHSHVYWYRQLPEEGLKFMVYLQKENIIDESGMPKERFSAEFPKEGPSILRIQQVVRGDSAAYFCASSPPTAEAFFGQGTRLTVV.

This clone turned up a few times. The chain uses TRBV2 and TRBJ2-7; 9 bases fit TRBD1. The length of the CDR3 is 12 residues. J was trimmed by 3 bases and V by 7 bases; bases with no gene match: 1. Germline-derived CDR1 and CDR2 are SNHLY and FYNNEI. The CDR3 nucleotides are TGTGCCAGCAAGACAGGGGGCTACGAGCAGTACTTC. This codes for CASKTGGYEQYF.

This clone was seen only a few times. Other nucleotide sequences in the sample specify the same CDR3. CDR3 in amino acids: CASSLGRGTEAFF. Here the CDR3 DNA reads TGCGCCAGCAGCTTGGGAAGGGGCACTGAAGCTTTCTTT. This chain connects TRBV5-1 to TRBJ1-1, with D perhaps matching TRBD1 (5 bases). CDR1 and CDR2 (germline): SGHRS, YFSETQ. CDR3 length: 13 amino acids. V lost 0 bases and J lost 4, with 7 bases in between. The entire variable domain, with the rest obtained from reference TRBV5-1 and TRBJ1-1, is as follows: KAGVTQTPRYLIKTRGQQVTLSCSPISGHRSVSWYQQTPGQGLQFLFEYFSETQRNKGNFPGRFSGRQFSNSRSEMNVSTLELGDSALYLCASSLGRGTEAFFGQGTRLTVV.

This clone was observed a handful of times. V usage is TRBV13 and J usage is TRBJ1-2; 9 bases map to TRBD1. The V segment lost 6 bases and the J segment 0 bases; nucleotides outside the gene matches: 14. The germline gives CDR1 PRHDT, CDR2 FYEKMQ (reference sequence). This CDR3 has 18 residues. The CDR3 DNA reads TGTGCCAGCAGTACCTACGGACAGGGGAAGTCCGCTAACTATGGCTACACCTTC. It is translated as CASSTYGQGKSANYGYTF.

The rearrangement links TRBV15 to TRBJ1-2; 10 nucleotides match TRBD1. Unmatched junction bases numbered 3, after V lost 0 bases and J lost 2 bases. The CDR3 runs to 16 residues. Per the germline V gene, CDR1 is LNHNV and CDR2 is YYDKDF (reference sequence). CDR3: CATSRDSGQGNYGYTF. Here the CDR3 DNA reads TGTGCCACCAGCAGAGACTCGGGACAGGGGAACTATGGCTACACCTTC. Looking up the rest from reference TRBV15 and TRBJ1-2 gives the full variable domain: DAMVIQNPRYQVTQFGKPVTLSCSQTLNHNVMYWYQQKSSQAPKLLFHYYDKDFNNEADTPDNFQSRRPNTSFCFLDIRSPGLGDTAMYLCATSRDSGQGNYGYTFGSGTRLTVV.

This chain links TRBV6-1 with TRBJ1-2; D not resolved. This CDR3 region has 13 residues. CDR1 is MNHNS, CDR2 SASEGT, per germline. V was trimmed by 3 bases and J by 7 bases, leaving 12 bases between them. The CDR3 protein is CASSEAGFTGYTF. CDR3 DNA sequence: TGTGCCAGCAGTGAGGCAGGCTTCACTGGCTACACCTTC.

This clone was seen at least ten times. The rearrangement links TRBV6-1 to TRBJ2-1; TRBD2 matches 11 bases. This CDR3 comprises 16 residues. V trimming: 4 bases; J trimming: 4 bases; junction bases outside the gene matches: 6. CDR1 is MNHNS and CDR2 is SASEGT in the germline V gene. CDR3 sequence (DNA): TGTGCCAGCAGTGCCCTAGCGGGGGGCGTTTACAATGAGCAGTTCTTC. Protein product: CASSALAGGVYNEQFF.

This CDR3 reads CATLGQYTEAFF. CDR3 nucleotides: TGTGCCACCCTGGGACAGTACACTGAAGCTTTCTTT. The chain carries TRBV6-1 and TRBJ1-1; 7 positions agree with TRBD1. This CDR3 contains 12 residues. V was clipped by 10 bases and J by 3 bases; unmatched bases: 5. Germline values: CDR1 MNHNS, CDR2 SASEGT.

V usage is TRBV6-1 and J usage is TRBJ1-5; no firm D call. V lost 7 bases and J lost 4, with 11 bases in between. The CDR3 contains 13 residues. Germline CDR1 is MNHNS and CDR2 is SASEGT. CDR3 region: CASIRDNNQPQHF. As DNA, the CDR3 is TGTGCCAGCATCCGGGATAATAATCAGCCCCAGCATTTT.

This rearrangement joins TRBV6-5 to TRBJ1-2; TRBD1 matches 7 bases. The CDR3 is 14 residues long. The germline V gene encodes CDR1 MNHEY and CDR2 SVGAGI. V dropped 0 bases and J dropped 8; count of bases not matched to a gene: 6. The CDR3 DNA reads TGTGCCAGCAGTTACTCCCCGACAGGGAAAGGCTACACCTTC. Translated, it gives CASSYSPTGKGYTF.

This rearrangement joins TRBV19 to TRBJ2-1; 8 bases align to TRBD2. The CDR3 spans 18 residues. Germline V gene sequence: CDR1 LNHDA, CDR2 SQIVND (reference sequence). J was trimmed by 1 base and V by 7 bases; bases with no gene match: 15. CDR3 amino acids: CASTSNSGGVKSYNEQFF. As DNA, the CDR3 is TGTGCCAGTACCTCCAACTCCGGGGGGGTCAAATCCTACAATGAGCAGTTCTTC. Together with reference TRBV19 and TRBJ2-1, the CDR3 gives the full variable domain: DGGITQSPKYLFRKEGQNVTLSCEQNLNHDAMYWYRQDPGQGLRLIYYSQIVNDFQKGDIAEGYSVSREKKESFPLTVTSAQKNPTAFYLCASTSNSGGVKSYNEQFFGPGTRLTVL.

The chain is built from TRBV15 and TRBJ1-1, with D maybe TRBD1 (6 bases). CDR3 length: 17 residues. The germline CDR1 and CDR2 sequences are LNHNV and YYDKDF (reference sequence). Between the trimmed V and J ends, which lost 5 bases and 3 bases, there was a span of 22 bases. CDR3 DNA: TGTGCCACCAGCGGGGGACATAAGGTAGGAGTGGACACTGAAGCTTTCTTT. Its protein product is CATSGGHKVGVDTEAFF.

CDR3 DNA sequence: TGCGCCAGCACTTCGGGAGGTAACTACGAGCAGTACTTC. The encoded protein is CASTSGGNYEQYF. The rearrangement joins TRBV5-1 to TRBJ2-7, with 7 bases that match TRBD2. Germline V lookup: CDR1 SGHRS, CDR2 YFSETQ. The CDR3 contains 13 residues. After removal of 6 bases from V and 3 bases from J, the junction contained 6 bases not matched to a gene.

The rearrangement joins TRBV5-6 to TRBJ1-1, with TRBD1 identical over 7 bases. Germline lookup yields CDR1 SGHDT and CDR2 YYEEEE. Losses at the gene ends were 0 bases for V and 1 base for J; bases not matched to a gene: 3. This CDR3 has 15 amino acids. The CDR3 DNA follows: TGTGCCAGCAGCTTGGCCAGACAGGGGAACACTGAAGCTTTCTTT. Translation gives CASSLARQGNTEAFF.

The chain uses TRBV5-8 and TRBJ1-2; 8 bases align to TRBD1. The CDR3 loop spans 13 amino acids. Germline V gene sequence: CDR1 SGHTS, CDR2 YDEGEE. With V trimmed by 3 bases and J by 6 bases, 4 bases remained unmatched. CDR3 in amino acids: CASSYDRGHGYTF. CDR3 bases: TGTGCCAGCAGCTACGACAGGGGCCATGGCTACACCTTC.

This rearrangement joins TRBV5-4 to TRBJ2-4, with D maybe TRBD2 (6 bases). The germline CDR1 and CDR2 sequences are SGHNT and YYREEE (reference sequence). The CDR3 is made up of 15 amino acids. V was pared by 0 bases and J by 4 bases, with 11 bases between. CDR3 sequence (DNA): TGTGCCAGCAGCTTGGAGGGAGGACGGAAAAACATTCAGTACTTC. This codes for CASSLEGGRKNIQYF.

This sequence joins TRBV18 and TRBJ2-5; D perhaps matches TRBD1 (5 bases). Deletions cut 4 bases from V and 4 bases from J, with 13 bases between. CDR1 is KGHSH, CDR2 LQKENI, per germline. CDR3 length: 14 amino acids. CDR3 amino acids: CASSREGRGETQYF. The CDR3 region has the DNA TGTGCCAGCTCACGGGAAGGAAGGGGAGAGACCCAGTACTTC.

This clone was counted a few times. This chain links TRBV5-4 with TRBJ1-4; 8 bases fit TRBD1. The CDR3 totals 15 residues. V dropped 2 bases and J dropped 4; count of bases not matched to a gene: 4. Germline CDR1 and CDR2: SGHNT and YYREEE (reference sequence). As DNA, the CDR3 is TGTGCCAGCAGCTTTCTGACAGGGGATAATGAAAAACTGTTTTTT. Protein product: CASSFLTGDNEKLFF.

The gene calls are TRBV5-1 and TRBJ2-2; possibly TRBD1 for D (6 bases). The germline V and J ends were trimmed by 4 bases and 7 bases, with 17 bases remaining between them. Germline-derived CDR1 and CDR2 are SGHRS and YFSETQ. The CDR3 is 15 amino acids. DNA of the CDR3: TGCGCCAGCAGCCAACGGGCAGGGGTTAGCGGGGAGCTGTTTTTT. Translated: CASSQRAGVSGELFF.

The chain links TRBV19 to TRBJ2-7; D remains ambiguous. The CDR3 is made up of 11 amino acids. The V gene lost 4 bases and the J gene lost 3 bases, with 4 bases spanning the gap. Germline V gene lookup returns CDR1 LNHDA and CDR2 SQIVND (reference sequence). As DNA, the CDR3 is TGTGCCAGTAGTACCGGCTACGAGCAGTACTTC. Its protein product is CASSTGYEQYF.

V gene TRBV10-1 combines with J gene TRBJ2-3; 13 bases are a match to TRBD2. Germline V lookup: CDR1 WNHNN, CDR2 SYGVQD (reference sequence). The CDR3 consists of 17 residues. The junction had 1 base not matched to a gene; V was cut back by 0 bases and J by 1 base. The CDR3 is CASSESGLAGGTDTQYF. In nucleotides, the CDR3 is TGCGCCAGCAGTGAGTCAGGACTAGCGGGAGGCACAGATACGCAGTATTTT.

This chain connects TRBV29-1 to TRBJ1-5; D not certain. Trimming took off 4 bases at V and 4 bases at J, with 11 bases between the two ends. The germline V gene encodes CDR1 SQVTM and CDR2 ANQGSEA. The CDR3 runs to 13 residues. The CDR3 protein is CSVVWQSNQPQHF. In nucleotides, the CDR3 is TGCAGCGTTGTATGGCAGTCTAATCAGCCCCAGCATTTT.

This chain uses TRBV5-1 with TRBJ2-7; 9 nucleotides agree with TRBD1. Germline trimming cut 2 bases from V and 3 bases from J; bases unmatched to any gene: 3. This CDR3 comprises 14 residues. Germline CDR1 reads SGHRS; CDR2 reads YFSETQ. The CDR3 loop reads CASSLQGALYEQYF. The DNA of the CDR3 is TGCGCCAGCAGCTTACAGGGGGCCCTCTACGAGCAGTACTTC.

The V call is TRBV7-2, the J call TRBJ2-6, with 11 bases matching TRBD1. V dropped 5 bases and J dropped 0; count of bases not matched to a gene: 9. The germline CDR1 and CDR2 sequences are SGHTA and FQGNSA. This CDR3 region has 19 residues. The chain's CDR3 is CASSKLGTGGGSGANVLTF. The CDR3 DNA is TGTGCCAGCAGCAAACTGGGGACAGGGGGAGGCTCTGGGGCCAACGTCCTGACTTTC.

The rearrangement links TRBV5-6 to TRBJ2-5; D gene uncertain. Trimming stripped 2 bases from V and 4 bases from J, with 3 bases between. This CDR3 is built from 11 residues. Per germline, CDR1 SGHDT and CDR2 YYEEEE. The DNA of the CDR3 is TGTGCCAGCAGCTTCGGAGAGACCCAGTACTTC. Protein sequence: CASSFGETQYF.

The CDR3 here is CASSGQGRSYEQYF. The CDR3 region has the DNA TGTGCCAGCAGCGGACAGGGCCGCTCCTACGAGCAGTACTTC. V usage is TRBV11-2 and J usage is TRBJ2-7, with TRBD1 identical over 8 bases. V lost 5 bases, J lost 0 bases, and 3 bases stayed unmatched. The CDR3 consists of 14 residues. CDR1 SGHAT and CDR2 FQNNGV come from the germline V gene.

This clone was picked up one time. The chain recombines TRBV18 with TRBJ1-1; D perhaps matches TRBD1 (5 bases). V lost 6 bases and J lost 3, with 11 bases in between. Germline V gives CDR1 KGHSH, CDR2 LQKENI. This CDR3 has 13 residues. Written as DNA, the CDR3 is TGTGCCAGCTCCCGGGGAGGGGACACTGAAGCTTTCTTT. Its protein product is CASSRGGDTEAFF.

This sequence joins TRBV18 and TRBJ1-1; the match to TRBD1 covers 8 bases. CDR3 length equals 16 residues. Germline lookup yields CDR1 KGHSH and CDR2 LQKENI. V was pared by 3 bases and J by 4 bases, with 10 bases of the junction left unmatched. DNA of the CDR3: TGTGCCAGCTCACCTAAGACAGGGGCTTATGGCACTGAAGCTTTCTTT. This encodes CASSPKTGAYGTEAFF.

The chain is built from TRBV5-5 and TRBJ1-1; 9 bases match TRBD1. CDR1 is SGHKS, CDR2 YYEKEE, per germline (reference sequence). This CDR3 comprises 15 residues. The V segment lost 4 bases and the J segment 3 bases; nucleotides outside the gene matches: 7. In nucleotides, the CDR3 is TGTGCCAGCAGCACCAAAACAGGGGGCTACACTGAAGCTTTCTTT. Its protein is CASSTKTGGYTEAFF.

Only one count was recorded for this clone. The V gene is TRBV7-6, the J gene TRBJ2-1; 9 bases map to TRBD2. Germline V lookup: CDR1 SGHVS, CDR2 FNYEAQ. This CDR3 region has 17 residues. The J segment lost 4 bases and the V segment lost 4 bases, leaving 11 bases of the junction unmatched. The CDR3 sequence: CASSSVTVAGAYNEQFF. The CDR3, as DNA: TGTGCCAGCAGCTCCGTAACCGTAGCGGGAGCGTACAATGAGCAGTTCTTC. The complete variable domain, with remaining parts taken from reference TRBV7-6 and TRBJ2-1, reads GAGVSQSPRYKVTKRGQDVALRCDPISGHVSLYWYRQALGQGPEFLTYFNYEAQQDKSGLPNDRFSAERPEGSISTLTIQRTEQRDSAMYRCASSSVTVAGAYNEQFFGPGTRLTVL.

This clone appeared a single time. This sequence joins TRBV6-5 and TRBJ1-2, with 9 bases fitting TRBD1. CDR3 length equals 15 residues. CDR1 is MNHEY, CDR2 SVGAGI, per germline. The V segment lost 9 bases and the J segment 6 bases; nucleotides outside the gene matches: 14. CDR3 sequence reads: CASATQGAIRDGYTF. CDR3 coding DNA: TGTGCCAGTGCAACACAGGGGGCGATCCGCGATGGCTACACCTTC.

The chain recombines TRBV27 with TRBJ2-7, with a possible D match to TRBD1 (5 bases). Trimming pared 4 bases from V and 2 bases from J, leaving 9 bases between. Germline CDR1 MNHEY, CDR2 SMNVEV (reference sequence). CDR3 length: 13 amino acids. For the CDR3, the DNA is TGTGCCAGCAGTTACAAGGGGCCCTACGAGCAGTACTTC. Encoded protein: CASSYKGPYEQYF.